This entry lists 28 T cell receptor beta chains sequenced from one sample in a study of T cell changes during pregnancy in multiple sclerosis (dated by TCRdb to about 2019). The method was the immunoSEQ multiplex PCR assay. The clones in this table, taken by TCRdb from immuneACCESS, are in-frame only. Not every clone is retained; where verified, under half of the shortfall comes from an unresolved V gene, and the cause of the rest is unknown. This sample has 40,000 to 45,000 clones in its table, and 85% to 95% of those were observed once. The ten largest make up roughly 0.55% of the sample. The sequences come from CD4+ T cells from peripheral blood mononuclear cells, collected in the third trimester of pregnancy. The receptors shown here come from a female donor with multiple sclerosis, enrolled in a pregnancy study.

This clone was seen a single time. V usage is TRBV6-1 and J usage is TRBJ1-4; perhaps TRBD1 as D (6 bases). CDR3 length: 16 residues. Germline CDR1 reads MNHNS; CDR2 reads SASEGT. Trimming took off 4 bases at V and 7 bases at J, with 19 bases between the two ends. CDR3 in DNA: TGTGCCAGCAGTGTTGTGGTCGGCAGGGGTGGTGAAAAACTGTTTTTT. Translation gives CASSVVVGRGGEKLFF.

The DNA for the CDR3 is TGTGCCAGCAGCTTTGCGTTTACCGCAGATACGCAGTATTTT. Its translation: CASSFAFTADTQYF. V usage is TRBV7-2 and J usage is TRBJ2-3; D gene ambiguous. V shed 3 bases and J shed 4 bases, with 11 bases lying between them. Germline CDR1 and CDR2: SGHTA and FQGNSA. The CDR3 has 14 residues.

The chain couples TRBV28 to TRBJ2-3, with 8 positions matching TRBD2. The germline gives CDR1 MDHEN, CDR2 SYDVKM. J gave up 4 bases and V 2 bases, and 5 bases lay outside the gene matches. The CDR3 extends over 15 amino acids. CDR3 region: CASSLGAGAADTQYF. The CDR3 DNA follows: TGTGCCAGCAGTTTAGGAGCGGGAGCCGCAGATACGCAGTATTTT.

The V call is TRBV5-4, the J call TRBJ2-5; possible D gene TRBD1, 6 bases. Trimming took 4 bases from V and 4 from J, leaving 14 bases between them. The CDR3 length is 14 residues. CDR1 SGHNT and CDR2 YYREEE come from the germline V gene (reference sequence). CDR3 in amino acids: CASSLEGGRETQYF. The CDR3 coding sequence is TGTGCCAGCAGCCTAGAAGGGGGACGAGAGACCCAGTACTTC.

J is TRBJ2-5 and V is TRBV4-2; D gene uncertain. The CDR3 extends over 13 amino acids. The V gene's germline CDR1 is LGHNA and CDR2 YNFKEQ. V was pared by 1 base and J by 1 base, with 4 bases between. The DNA of the CDR3 is TGTGCCAGCAGCCAAGGGCCCCAAGAGACCCAGTACTTC. Its protein is CASSQGPQETQYF.

CDR3 loop: CASSRDISNQPQHF. The CDR3 DNA reads as TGTGCCAGCAGCCGAGACATTAGCAATCAGCCCCAGCATTTT. The chain couples TRBV7-9 to TRBJ1-5; D remains unclear. This CDR3 region has 14 residues. Germline assignment: CDR1 SEHNR and CDR2 FQNEAQ (reference sequence). V dropped 5 bases and J dropped 0 bases, with 8 bases sitting between them.

CDR3 in amino acids: CAAEPRQRQETQYF. CDR3 coding DNA: TGTGCCGCCGAGCCAAGACAGCGCCAAGAGACCCAGTACTTC. The chain links TRBV6-1 to TRBJ2-5; D is possibly TRBD1 (5 bases). Germline lookup yields CDR1 MNHNS and CDR2 SASEGT. Trimming took 11 bases from V and 1 from J, leaving 17 bases between them. The CDR3 runs 14 residues.

The rearrangement uses TRBV25-1 and TRBJ2-5; perhaps TRBD2 as D (5 bases). CDR1 MGHDK and CDR2 SYGVNS come from the germline V gene. This CDR3 is built from 17 residues. Trimming pared 0 bases from V and 5 bases from J, leaving 19 bases between. CDR3 amino acids: CASSEYIPGNNGETQYF. The CDR3 DNA reads TGTGCCAGCAGTGAATATATTCCGGGGAATAATGGTGAGACCCAGTACTTC.

The DNA of the CDR3 is TGTGCCAGCAGCCAAGGGCCTGTAGCGGGAGGGTTCGATGAGCAGTTCTTC. Protein: CASSQGPVAGGFDEQFF. V gene TRBV14 combines with J gene TRBJ2-1; 11 nucleotides line up with TRBD2. The CDR3 consists of 17 residues. Germline CDR1 SGHDN, CDR2 FVKESK. Losses at the gene ends were 1 base for V and 8 bases for J; bases not matched to a gene: 10.

The chain employs TRBV5-4 and TRBJ1-1, with 7 bases matching TRBD1. Germline trimming cut 0 bases from V and 2 bases from J; bases unmatched to any gene: 4. CDR1 is SGHNT and CDR2 is YYREEE in the germline V gene (reference sequence). The CDR3 length is 15 residues. CDR3 region: CASSLVTGVNTEAFF. The CDR3 DNA is TGTGCCAGCAGCTTGGTTACAGGGGTTAACACTGAAGCTTTCTTT.

The chain employs TRBV7-3 and TRBJ2-7, with a possible D match to TRBD1 (6 bases). Germline CDR1 is SGHTA and CDR2 is FQGTGA. The V gene lost 0 bases and the J gene lost 7 bases, with 10 bases spanning the gap. This CDR3 is 13 amino acids long. The CDR3: CASSLTGAREQYF. The CDR3 region has the DNA TGTGCCAGCAGCTTAACGGGGGCCAGGGAGCAGTACTTC.

The V call is TRBV15, the J call TRBJ2-3; 8 bases are shared with TRBD2. After removal of 9 bases from V and 2 bases from J, the junction contained 13 bases not matched to a gene. This CDR3 has 16 residues. Germline lookup yields CDR1 LNHNV and CDR2 YYDKDF (reference sequence). CDR3 in DNA: TGTGCCACTACTTTCGGGACTAGAGTAAACACAGATACGCAGTATTTT. It translates to CATTFGTRVNTDTQYF. The variable domain in full, completed from reference TRBV15 and TRBJ2-3, reads DAMVIQNPRYQVTQFGKPVTLSCSQTLNHNVMYWYQQKSSQAPKLLFHYYDKDFNNEADTPDNFQSRRPNTSFCFLDIRSPGLGDTAMYLCATTFGTRVNTDTQYFGPGTRLTVL.

This rearrangement joins TRBV7-8 to TRBJ2-7; TRBD1 might be the D (6 bases). This CDR3 spans 15 amino acids. Germline CDR1 SGHVS, CDR2 FQNEAQ. Trimming cost V 0 bases and J 3 bases, with 12 bases left between them. CDR3 protein: CASSLATGNSYEQYF. The CDR3 DNA is TGTGCCAGCAGCTTAGCAACAGGGAATAGCTACGAGCAGTACTTC.

This clone occurred a few times. The chain has TRBV19 and TRBJ1-1, with 9 bases that match TRBD1. J gave up 7 bases and V 6 bases, and 12 bases lay outside the gene matches. The CDR3 spans 15 residues. Looked up from germline, CDR1 is LNHDA and CDR2 is SQIVND (reference sequence). The CDR3 loop is CASSQLLGQGSEAFF. The CDR3 DNA is TGTGCCAGTAGCCAACTCCTCGGACAGGGGAGTGAAGCTTTCTTT.

The gene calls are TRBV7-3 and TRBJ1-2; the D gene is possibly TRBD1 (6 bases). Germline assignment: CDR1 SGHTA and CDR2 FQGTGA. The CDR3 sequence is 14 residues long. V lost 0 bases and J lost 6, with 11 bases in between. The CDR3 region is CASSLTGGGNGYTF. The CDR3 nucleotides read TGTGCCAGCAGCTTAACGGGAGGGGGGAATGGCTACACCTTC. Full variable domain (outside the CDR3, taken from reference TRBV7-3 and TRBJ1-2): GAGVSQTPSNKVTEKGKYVELRCDPISGHTALYWYRQSLGQGPEFLIYFQGTGAADDSGLPNDRFFAVRPEGSVSTLKIQRTERGDSAVYLCASSLTGGGNGYTFGSGTRLTVV.

This clone appeared once. The rearrangement joins TRBV29-1 to TRBJ2-3; weak D call: TRBD2 (6 bases). The V gene's germline CDR1 is SQVTM and CDR2 ANQGSEA. The V end was cut by 5 bases, the J end by 4 bases, with 16 bases between. This CDR3 is 14 amino acids long. This CDR3 is CSVPIRERADTQYF. The CDR3 region has the DNA TGCAGCGTTCCCATTCGGGAGAGGGCAGATACGCAGTATTTT.

In nucleotides, the CDR3 is TGTGCCAGCAGCCTGGGCCTCAATCAGCCCCAGCATTTT. It is translated as CASSLGLNQPQHF. V is TRBV7-2 and J is TRBJ1-5; D not certain. V was cut by 5 bases and J by 3 bases, with 8 bases left in between. CDR1 is SGHTA, CDR2 FQGNSA, per germline. CDR3 length: 13 residues. Supplemented by reference TRBV7-2 and TRBJ1-5, the full variable domain reads GAGVSQSPSNKVTEKGKDVELRCDPISGHTALYWYRQSLGQGLEFLIYFQGNSAPDKSGLPSDRFSAERTGGSVSTLTIQRTQQEDSAVYLCASSLGLNQPQHFGDGTRLSIL.

This chain joins TRBV4-3 and TRBJ1-2, with D maybe TRBD1 (5 bases). Trimming shortened V by 4 bases and J by 4 bases, and 10 bases separated the two germline ends. Germline values: CDR1 LGHNA, CDR2 YSLEER. This CDR3 spans 13 amino acids. CDR3 nucleotides: TGCGCCAGCAGCCGGGCGGGGGGCTATGGCTACACCTTC. Translating gives CASSRAGGYGYTF.

The gene calls are TRBV7-2 and TRBJ2-1, with D possibly being TRBD2 (5 bases). The V gene's germline CDR1 is SGHTA and CDR2 FQGNSA. V was cut by 1 base and J by 4 bases, with 20 bases left in between. CDR3 size: 18 residues. The CDR3 DNA follows: TGTGCCAGCAGCTTAGTCACCGCGGTGGCTAGCAGATACAATGAGCAGTTCTTC. Its protein is CASSLVTAVASRYNEQFF.

The chain links TRBV9 to TRBJ2-7, with TRBD1 matching 9 bases. V was clipped by 4 bases and J by 6 bases; unmatched bases: 8. The CDR3 totals 14 residues. The germline V gene has CDR1 SGDLS and CDR2 YYNGEE. The CDR3 DNA sequence: TGTGCCAGCAGCCCCTGGACAGGGGAGGGCGAGCAGTACTTC. Amino acids: CASSPWTGEGEQYF.

This CDR3 is CASSQESGTNYGYTF. CDR3 in DNA: TGCGCCAGCAGCCAGGAGTCAGGGACTAACTATGGCTACACCTTC. This rearrangement joins TRBV4-1 to TRBJ1-2; perhaps TRBD1 as D (5 bases). The V gene lost 3 bases and the J gene lost 0 bases, with 11 bases spanning the gap. There are 15 residues in the CDR3. Germline CDR1 and CDR2: MGHRA and YSYEKL.

The chain recombines TRBV28 with TRBJ2-7; maybe TRBD1 (5 bases). This CDR3 is built from 15 residues. Germline V gene lookup returns CDR1 MDHEN and CDR2 SYDVKM. Between the trimmed V and J ends, which lost 2 bases and 1 base, there was a span of 12 bases. CDR3 in DNA: TGTGCCAGCAGTTTAGGGTGGGGCGCATCCTACGAGCAGTACTTC. Its protein product is CASSLGWGASYEQYF. The full variable domain, rest sourced from reference TRBV28 and TRBJ2-7, is DVKVTQSSRYLVKRTGEKVFLECVQDMDHENMFWYRQDPGLGLRLIYFSYDVKMKEKGDIPEGYSVSREKKERFSLILESASTNQTSMYLCASSLGWGASYEQYFGPGTRLTVT.

This chain joins TRBV7-9 and TRBJ2-1, with 8 bases fitting TRBD2. CDR3 length: 15 residues. Germline loops: CDR1 SEHNR, CDR2 FQNEAQ (reference sequence). Trimming took 3 bases from V and 4 from J; bases not matched to a gene: 5. DNA of the CDR3: TGTGCCAGCAGCTTGTTAGCGGGGCTATACAATGAGCAGTTCTTC. As protein: CASSLLAGLYNEQFF. Complete variable domain (other parts from reference TRBV7-9 and TRBJ2-1): DTGVSQNPRHKITKRGQNVTFRCDPISEHNRLYWYRQTLGQGPEFLTYFQNEAQLEKSRLLSDRFSAERPKGSFSTLEIQRTEQGDSAMYLCASSLLAGLYNEQFFGPGTRLTVL.

The rearrangement joins TRBV7-9 to TRBJ2-7, with 10 bases identical to TRBD1. This CDR3 is built from 14 residues. Germline V gene sequence: CDR1 SEHNR, CDR2 FQNEAQ (reference sequence). V trimming: 4 bases; J trimming: 2 bases; junction bases outside the gene matches: 2. The CDR3 sequence is CASSWGQGTYEQYF. The DNA of the CDR3 is TGTGCCAGCAGCTGGGGACAGGGGACCTACGAGCAGTACTTC.

The chain joins TRBV19 to TRBJ2-3; perhaps TRBD1 as D (6 bases). Germline CDR1 and CDR2: LNHDA and SQIVND (reference sequence). The CDR3 consists of 16 residues. V lost 1 base to trimming and J lost 0 bases, with 11 bases between them. CDR3 loop: CASSIGQVGSTDTQYF. In DNA form, the CDR3 reads TGTGCCAGTAGTATAGGACAGGTCGGGAGCACAGATACGCAGTATTTT.

The chain links TRBV6-6 to TRBJ2-3; D is undetermined. Germline loops: CDR1 MNHNY, CDR2 SVGAGI (reference sequence). V lost 2 bases to trimming and J lost 0 bases, with 6 bases between them. The CDR3 has 14 amino acids. CDR3 loop: CASSYIQSTDTQYF. In DNA, the CDR3 is TGTGCCAGCAGTTACATACAGAGCACAGATACGCAGTATTTT.

This clone showed up just once. The chain couples TRBV2 to TRBJ2-2, with TRBD1 as a possible D gene (6 bases). Per germline, CDR1 SNHLY and CDR2 FYNNEI. The germline V and J ends were trimmed by 8 bases and 1 base, with 11 bases remaining between them. The CDR3 has 14 amino acids. The CDR3 reads CASWETGNTGELFF. CDR3 nucleotide sequence: TGTGCCAGCTGGGAGACAGGGAACACCGGGGAGCTGTTTTTT.

This chain connects TRBV6-1 to TRBJ2-1, with 9 bases that match TRBD2. Trimming cost V 4 bases and J 2 bases; bases outside gene matches: 3. This CDR3 is built from 15 residues. Germline values: CDR1 MNHNS, CDR2 SASEGT. CDR3 coding DNA: TGTGCCAGCAGTGTGTCTAGCGGGACCTACAATGAGCAGTTCTTC. Translation gives CASSVSSGTYNEQFF.